This is a list of T cell receptor beta chains from one sample in a study of read filtering for tumor transcriptome and immune sequencing. TCRdb analysed the reads with MiXCR anew, one entry per CDR3 protein. The sample shows 130,000 or so distinct CDR3 sequences, roughly 13% of them seen only once. The specimen was a population of CD138-negative cells sorted from bone marrow. These receptors were obtained from a donor aged 40 or older with multiple myeloma. CDR3s include the opening cysteine and the closing phenylalanine or tryptophan. A D gene is named only where the DNA matches it firmly. Clone size is shown for a subset of rows, as once, few, many or a class of expanded clone.

many	NA	TRBJ2-4	TRBV12-5	TGTGCTAGTGGTACGGGACGGGTTGCCAAAAACATTCAGTACTTC	CASGTGRVAKNIQYF
many	TRBD1	TRBJ2-2	TRBV29-1	TGCAGCGGGACAGGGGGCACCGGGGAGCTGTTTTTT	CSGTGGTGELFF
many	NA	TRBJ1-1	TRBV29-1	TGCAGCGTTGTGGCAGCAAATTACATGAACACTGAAGCTTTCTTT	CSVVAANYMNTEAFF
many	TRBD2	TRBJ2-5	TRBV5-4	TGTGCCAGCAGCTTGGCCGCGGGGGGGGCGGAGACCCAGTACTTC	CASSLAAGGAETQYF
many	TRBD2	TRBJ2-1	TRBV27	TGTGCCAGCAGTTCCCGGGACTACCTCTCTTCGGGAAATGAGCAGTTCTTC	CASSSRDYLSSGNEQFF
many	NA	TRBJ2-1	TRBV29-1	TGCAGCGTTGAAAGCGGGTTTAAGTACAATGAGCAGTTCTTC	CSVESGFKYNEQFF
many	TRBD2	TRBJ2-7	TRBV19	TGTGCCAGTAGTGCGGGACTAGCGGGAGCCGCCGAGCAGTACTTC	CASSAGLAGAAEQYF
many	NA	TRBJ2-6	TRBV14	TGTGCCAGCAGCCCCGCAGGCTGGGATTTCTCTGGGGCCAACGTCCTGACTTTC	CASSPAGWDFSGANVLTF
many	TRBD2	TRBJ2-1	TRBV20-1	TGCAGTGCTAGAGATCGGACCCCTAGCGGGAGGCCCCCGGGGGAGCAGTTCTTC	CSARDRTPSGRPPGEQFF
few	NA	TRBJ2-3	TRBV27	TGTGCCAGCAGTTTACGGGACTTGGGGCCGGATACGCAGTATTTT	CASSLRDLGPDTQYF
many	NA	TRBJ1-1	TRBV20-1	TGCAGTGCTATGTCCCGGAGCAGCATGAACACTGAAGCTTTCTTT	CSAMSRSSMNTEAFF
many	TRBD2	TRBJ2-7	TRBV29-1	TGCAGCGTTGATAAGCGGGGACTAGCGGGAGTAAGCTCCTACGAGCAGTACTTC	CSVDKRGLAGVSSYEQYF
many	NA	TRBJ1-5	TRBV9	TGTGCCAGCAGCGTTGGGGGGGAGGGCAATCAGCCCCAGCATTTT	CASSVGGEGNQPQHF
many	NA	TRBJ1-5	TRBV4-1	TGCGCCAGCAGCCGAAGTCCCCCAGAGTTCGATAGCAATCAGCCCCAGCATTTT	CASSRSPPEFDSNQPQHF
NA	NA	TRBJ2-2	TRBV4-3	TGCGCCAGCAGCCAAGATCCGGGGACCGGGGAGCTGTTTTTT	CASSQDPGTGELFF
few	NA	TRBJ1-1	TRBV6-6	TGTGCCAGCAGCGCCAAGGAGAACACTGAAGCTTTCTTT	CASSAKENTEAFF
NA	TRBD2	TRBJ2-2	TRBV28	TGTGCCAGCAGTTCGCCGGGGGGAAGGCACACCGGGGAGCTGCTTTTT	CASSSPGGRHTGELLF
many	NA	TRBJ1-1	TRBV30	TGTGCCTTGAAAGGGGTTACTGAAGCTTTCTTT	CALKGVTEAFF
few	NA	TRBJ1-1	TRBV15	TGTGCCACCAGCAGAGTTCGGACAGTTAACACTGAAGCTTTCTTT	CATSRVRTVNTEAFF
many	NA	TRBJ2-1	TRBV7-2	TGTGCCAGCAGCCCTCTCCGACCCGACAATGAGCAGTTCTTC	CASSPLRPDNEQFF
many	NA	TRBJ2-2	TRBV7-2	TGTGCCAGCAGCTTACAGGCGCAACTCAACACCGGGGAGCTGTTTTTT	CASSLQAQLNTGELFF
NA	NA	TRBJ1-1	TRBV20-1	TGCAGTGCTAGAGAGTTCGGGAACACTGAAGCTTTCTTT	CSAREFGNTEAFF
many	TRBD2	TRBJ2-5	TRBV29-1	TGCAGCGTTTCACGAGGGACTAGCGGCCAAGAGACCCAGTACTTC	CSVSRGTSGQETQYF
once	TRBD1	TRBJ1-5	TRBV20-1	TGCAGTGCTAGTATTGCCGGGACAGGGAATCAGTCCCAGCATTTT	CSASIAGTGNQSQHF
many	NA	TRBJ1-1	TRBV2	TGTGCCAGCAGTGAAGGGACCCCCCGCGGGAACACTGAAGCTTTCTTT	CASSEGTPRGNTEAFF
many	NA	TRBJ1-1	TRBV7-8	TGTGCCAGCAGCCGGGGGAGGAACACTGAAGCTTTCTTT	CASSRGRNTEAFF
many	TRBD1	TRBJ2-1	TRBV2	TGTGCCAGCAGTGGTTCCCCCACAGGGGTCTCCTACAATGAGCAGTTCTTC	CASSGSPTGVSYNEQFF
many	TRBD2	TRBJ2-3	TRBV7-2	TGTGCCAGCAGCTTAGGCCTAGCGGAAAGCACAGATACGCAGTATTTT	CASSLGLAESTDTQYF
many	NA	TRBJ2-5	TRBV29-1	TGCAGCACTCGAGGGGCCGGAGGGACCCAGTACTTC	CSTRGAGGTQYF
many	TRBD2	TRBJ2-1	TRBV14	TGTGCCAGCAGCCAAGACCTAGCGGGCCATCAGTTCTTC	CASSQDLAGHQFF
many	TRBD2	TRBJ2-3	TRBV20-1	TGCAGTGCTAGGGATCCGAATAGCGGGAGTTCAGATACGCAGTATTTT	CSARDPNSGSSDTQYF
many	TRBD2	TRBJ2-1	TRBV2	TGTGCCAGCAGTGGTAGCGGGAGGGCCCTCTACAATGAGCAGTTCTTC	CASSGSGRALYNEQFF
many	TRBD2	TRBJ2-1	TRBV7-8	TGTGCCAGCAGCACCGGACTAGTTGGCTACAATGAGCAGTTCTTC	CASSTGLVGYNEQFF
many	TRBD2	TRBJ2-3	TRBV12-3/TRBV12-4	TGTGCCAGCAGCCCCGGACTAGCGGGAATACCTGATACGCAGTATTTT	CASSPGLAGIPDTQYF
few	NA	TRBJ2-2	TRBV2	TGTGCCAGCAAAGAGTGGGCAGGGAGATACACCGGGGAGCTGTTTTTT	CASKEWAGRYTGELFF
many	NA	TRBJ2-1	TRBV7-3	TGTGCCAGCAGCTTGCGAGGGGGTAATGAGCAGTTCTTC	CASSLRGGNEQFF
many	TRBD2	TRBJ2-7	TRBV7-2	TGTGCCAGCAGCTTCGGACTAGCGGGGATTTACGAGCAGTACTTC	CASSFGLAGIYEQYF
many	NA	TRBJ1-5	TRBV6-5	TGTGCCAGCAGTCGGGGGGAGGAGCCCCAGCATTTT	CASSRGEEPQHF
many	NA	TRBJ2-3	TRBV10-2	TGCGCCAGCAGTGAGTCATCAATGAGGCCGTATTTT	CASSESSMRPYF
NA	TRBD1	TRBJ2-1	TRBV6-2/TRBV6-3	TGTGCCAGCACTGGACAGGGTATATACAATGAGCTGTTCTTC	CASTGQGIYNELFF
many	TRBD1	TRBJ2-2	TRBV7-8	TGTGCCAGCAGCCAGGGACAGGGGATAAACACCGGGGAGCTGTTTTTT	CASSQGQGINTGELFF
many	NA	TRBJ1-5	TRBV7-6	TGTGCCAGCAGCTTAGTGGTAAATCAGCCCCAGCATTTT	CASSLVVNQPQHF
many	TRBD1	TRBJ1-5	TRBV5-8	TGTGCCAGCAGCTACGGACAGGTGAATTCGGCCCAGCATTTT	CASSYGQVNSAQHF
many	NA	TRBJ2-1	TRBV20-1	TGCAGTGCTTCACCCCTAAGTAGCTCCTACAATGAGCAGTTCTTC	CSASPLSSSYNEQFF
many	NA	TRBJ2-1	TRBV27	TGTGCCAGCAGTTGGCAACAAAGGAATGAGCAGTTCTTC	CASSWQQRNEQFF
many	NA	TRBJ2-3	TRBV10-3	TGTGCCATCAGTGAGTCAACAGATACGCAGTATTTT	CAISESTDTQYF
many	TRBD1	TRBJ1-2	TRBV27	TGTGCCAGCAGACGGGACAGGGCTAACTATGGCTACACCTTC	CASRRDRANYGYTF
NA	NA	TRBJ2-2	TRBV11-2	TGTGCCAGCAGCCATAAGGGCCCGAGCACCGGGGAGCTGTTATTT	CASSHKGPSTGELLF
many	NA	TRBJ2-5	TRBV4-2	TGTGCCAGCAGCCTGAAAGGACCGGGAGCCCCGGAGACCCAGTACTTC	CASSLKGPGAPETQYF
many	NA	TRBJ2-1	TRBV14	TGTGCCAGCAGCCAAGAGGTCGGGGGCAGGGAGGTAGATGAGCAGTTCTTC	CASSQEVGGREVDEQFF
many	NA	TRBJ2-1	TRBV24-1	TGTGCCACCGCTTTGTTGGATGAGCAGTTCTTC	CATALLDEQFF
many	TRBD2	TRBJ2-5	TRBV7-2	TGTGCCAGCAGCAGGCATAGCGGGAGCGGGGAGACCCAGTACTTC	CASSRHSGSGETQYF
many	TRBD1	TRBJ1-2	TRBV5-6	TGTGCCAGCACCAGGACAGGCTATGGCTACACCTTC	CASTRTGYGYTF